This TCR beta chain was identified during a study of blood T cell repertoires in COVID-19. The overall study: The origin of the acute and convalescent COVID-19 samples was the United States, Italy and Spain.

The table lists this clone with a count of one. In the original analysis: Amplification with reference gene primers provided the estimates of nucleated cell counts. Method: immunoSEQ multiplex PCR; TCRdb's copy keeps in-frame clones and lacks some. V, J and clone size were drawn from that table, and D and trimming were deduced from the DNA. This sample carries about 130,000 clones, 65% to 90% of them seen once, and the ten largest clones take roughly 6.7%. Sequencing input: peripheral blood. This TCR derives from a man older than 75 with active or convalescent COVID-19.

DNA for the CDR3: TGTGCCACAGGAAGATCTGGGGCCAACGTCCTGACTTTC. Translating it yields CATGRSGANVLTF. The chain carries TRBV6-5 and TRBJ2-6; D not certain. The V and J ends lost 10 bases and 1 base respectively, with 8 bases between them. CDR1 and CDR2 (germline): MNHEY, SVGAGI. CDR3 length: 13 residues.